The present T cell receptor beta chain was sequenced within a study of T cells after yellow fever vaccination. Germline V gives CDR1 SGHRS, CDR2 YFSETQ. The V end was cut by 4 bases, the J end by 4 bases, with 12 bases between. The CDR3 extends over 13 amino acids. This clonotype was seen many times. Researchers made TCR cDNA using 5'RACE template switching, and this step added a universal primer site and UMIs. MiXCR, run by TCRdb on the 5' RACE reads, gives a single entry per CDR3 protein. The sample shows roughly 120,000 distinct CDR3 sequences, about 7% of them seen only once. The material sequenced was CD4+ T cells sorted from PBMCs, taken 9 to 10 days after the first yellow fever vaccination. The receptor's source is a man between 18 and 29 years old who received the YFV17D yellow fever vaccine. The V and J genes are TRBV5-1 and TRBJ2-7; maybe TRBD1 (6 bases). CDR3 region: CASSRLQGYEQYF. The CDR3 DNA sequence: TGCGCCAGCAGCCGACTTCAGGGGTACGAGCAGTACTTC.